Listed here are 28 T cell receptor beta chains from one sample, sequenced in a study of blood T cell repertoires in COVID-19. Some clones are missing from TCRdb's copy, which holds only in-frame ones; the method was immunoSEQ multiplex PCR. Of 100,000 to 150,000 clones detected, 80% appear once; the ten largest clones hold about 25%. The sample was peripheral blood. These receptors were obtained from a human donor in a cohort sampled during active COVID-19.

The chain uses TRBV6-2 or TRBV6-3 and TRBJ2-1; 10 bases align to TRBD2. V was pared by 0 bases and J by 6 bases, with 8 bases of the junction left unmatched. The CDR3 runs to 17 residues. Germline CDR1 is MNHEY and CDR2 is SVGEGT. The CDR3 region is CASSYSMLAGVSNEQFF. In DNA, the CDR3 is TGTGCCAGCAGTTACTCGATGCTAGCGGGAGTAAGCAATGAGCAGTTCTTC.

The chain joins TRBV10-3 to TRBJ1-3; 8 bases map to TRBD1. The germline CDR1 and CDR2 sequences are ENHRY and SYGVKD. V shed 6 bases and J 0 bases; nucleotides not matched to a gene: 4. There are 15 residues in the CDR3. CDR3 residues: CAISPGGDSGNTIYF. CDR3 nucleotides: TGTGCCATCAGCCCAGGGGGCGACTCTGGAAACACCATATATTTT.

The chain recombines TRBV27 with TRBJ2-7, with 8 bases lining up with TRBD2. The CDR3 is made up of 15 amino acids. Germline loops: CDR1 MNHEY, CDR2 SMNVEV (reference sequence). The V segment lost 5 bases and the J segment 2 bases; nucleotides outside the gene matches: 8. This CDR3 reads CASSKTPGLAYEQYF. The DNA for the CDR3 is TGTGCCAGCAGTAAAACTCCGGGACTAGCCTACGAGCAGTACTTC.

The CDR3 region has the DNA TGTGCCAGCAGCGCGGGGGCGGGGGGATTCTACAATGAGCAGTTCTTC. This codes for CASSAGAGGFYNEQFF. The V call is TRBV6-2 or TRBV6-3, the J call TRBJ2-1; 8 bases align to TRBD2. Germline V gene sequence: CDR1 MNHEY, CDR2 SVGEGT. The CDR3 length is 16 residues. J lost 3 bases, V lost 6 bases, and 10 bases had no gene match.

About this clone: The junction does not match germline at one end; this may be a read error. The chain is built from TRBV28 and TRBJ2-7; D is possibly TRBD2 (7 bases). Germline CDR1 and CDR2: MDHEN and SYDVKM. This CDR3 has 14 residues. CDR3 in DNA: TGTGCCCGCAGGTGGGGGGGGGCTCGGAGCGAGCAGTACTTC. It yields the protein CARRWGGARSEQYF.

The rearrangement links TRBV28 to TRBJ1-1, with D perhaps matching TRBD1 (5 bases). The CDR3 consists of 14 residues. V gave up 5 bases and J gave up 2 bases, with 12 bases separating them. CDR1 is MDHEN, CDR2 SYDVKM, per germline. The CDR3 protein is CASSNTGYNTEAFF. The CDR3 DNA reads TGTGCCAGCAGTAACACAGGATACAACACTGAAGCTTTCTTT.

The chain links TRBV7-8 to TRBJ2-2; 11 bases map to TRBD1. CDR3 length: 15 amino acids. Germline V CDR1 and CDR2: SGHVS, FQNEAQ. The junction had 3 bases not matched to a gene; V was cut back by 4 bases and J by 5 bases. The DNA of the CDR3 is TGTGCCAGCAGCTCCCGGGACAGGGGGACCGGGGAGCTGTTTTTT. Translating it yields CASSSRDRGTGELFF.

V usage is TRBV6-1 and J usage is TRBJ2-2; TRBD2 is a possible D gene (6 bases). CDR1 and CDR2 from the germline V gene are MNHNS and SASEGT. The CDR3 covers 17 residues. V lost 3 bases, J lost 5 bases, and 19 bases lay in between. CDR3 DNA: TGTGCCAGCAGTGAGGGCCCGAGGAGCGGGTGGACCGGGGAGCTGTTTTTT. Protein sequence: CASSEGPRSGWTGELFF.

Concerning this clone itself: This CDR3 is also generated by other DNA sequences in the sample. The chain couples TRBV30 to TRBJ2-6; 7 bases agree with TRBD2. Germline V gives CDR1 GTSNPN, CDR2 SVGIG (reference sequence). The CDR3 contains 15 residues. The J segment lost 4 bases and the V segment lost 0 bases, leaving 3 bases of the junction unmatched. The DNA of the CDR3 is TGTGCCTGGAGTGTGGGGGGGACCGGGGCCAACGTCCTGACTTTC. This gives the protein CAWSVGGTGANVLTF. Looking up the rest from reference TRBV30 and TRBJ2-6 gives the full variable domain: SQTIHQWPATLVQPVGSPLSLECTVEGTSNPNLYWYRQAAGRGLQLLFYSVGIGQISSEVPQNLSASRPQDRQFILSSKKLLLSDSGFYLCAWSVGGTGANVLTFGAGSRLTVL.

The rearrangement links TRBV5-4 to TRBJ2-3; D remains ambiguous. Trimming removed 0 bases from V and 0 bases from J, with 8 bases in between. Germline CDR1 and CDR2: SGHNT and YYREEE (reference sequence). This CDR3 spans 15 amino acids. CDR3 region: CASSLAAHSTDTQYF. CDR3 sequence (DNA): TGTGCCAGCAGCTTGGCAGCGCATAGCACAGATACGCAGTATTTT.

V and J are TRBV3-1 (or the pseudogene TRBV3-2) and TRBJ2-5, with a possible D match to TRBD2 (6 bases). The germline gives CDR1 LGHDT, CDR2 YNNKEL (reference sequence). The CDR3 covers 14 residues. The ends were cut back, 1 base at V and 5 bases at J, with 11 bases in the middle. CDR3 sequence: CASSQVSGEETQYF. CDR3 nucleotides: TGTGCCAGCAGCCAAGTTTCGGGGGAGGAGACCCAGTACTTC.

The chain employs TRBV3-1 (or the pseudogene TRBV3-2) and TRBJ2-3, with TRBD2 identical over 8 bases. This CDR3 comprises 17 residues. Germline-derived CDR1 and CDR2 are LGHDT and YNNKEL (reference sequence). The V and J ends lost 0 bases and 3 bases, in that order; junction bases with no gene match: 8. CDR3 DNA sequence: TGTGCCAGCAGCCAAGATCGAGCGGGAGTAATAACAGATACGCAGTATTTT. It codes for CASSQDRAGVITDTQYF.

This clone was found once. V and J are TRBV30 and TRBJ1-5; 8 nucleotides align to TRBD1. This CDR3 comprises 14 residues. Losses at the gene ends were 2 bases for V and 5 bases for J; bases not matched to a gene: 5. Per germline, CDR1 GTSNPN and CDR2 SVGIG (reference sequence). The CDR3 reads CAWSTGGPYQPQHF. The DNA of the CDR3 is TGTGCCTGGAGTACAGGGGGACCGTATCAGCCCCAGCATTTT.

The chain couples TRBV5-4 to TRBJ1-1; no clear D gene. V dropped 0 bases and J dropped 0 bases, with 6 bases sitting between them. Germline CDR1 reads SGHNT; CDR2 reads YYREEE (reference sequence). The CDR3 is 14 residues long. The CDR3 region has the DNA TGTGCCAGCAGCTTGGACAGCATGAACACTGAAGCTTTCTTT. This gives the protein CASSLDSMNTEAFF.

This chain links TRBV29-1 with TRBJ2-7; 7 bases agree with TRBD2. The CDR3 covers 11 residues. Trimming removed 4 bases from V and 7 bases from J; junction bases left unmatched: 4. In germline, CDR1 is SQVTM, CDR2 ANQGSEA. CDR3 nucleotide sequence: TGCAGCGTTGGGGGGGGGAGTGAGCAGTACTTC. Amino acid sequence: CSVGGGSEQYF.

This rearrangement joins TRBV5-6 to TRBJ1-5, with 7 bases fitting TRBD1. Looked up from germline, CDR1 is SGHDT and CDR2 is YYEEEE. J lost 2 bases, V lost 3 bases, and 5 bases had no gene match. CDR3 length: 15 amino acids. CDR3: CASSSYGQGNQPQHF. The CDR3 nucleotides are TGTGCCAGCAGCTCCTACGGACAGGGCAATCAGCCCCAGCATTTT.

The chain is built from TRBV7-2 and TRBJ1-6, with 8 bases lining up with TRBD1. Germline assignment: CDR1 SGHTA and CDR2 FQGNSA. There are 15 residues in the CDR3. Trimming removed 5 bases from V and 9 bases from J; junction bases left unmatched: 9. The chain's CDR3 is CASSTRTGNGSPLHF. DNA of the CDR3: TGTGCCAGCAGCACCCGGACAGGGAACGGTTCACCCCTCCACTTT. The full variable domain, in which reference TRBV7-2 and TRBJ1-6 provide the parts outside the CDR3, is GAGVSQSPSNKVTEKGKDVELRCDPISGHTALYWYRQSLGQGLEFLIYFQGNSAPDKSGLPSDRFSAERTGGSVSTLTIQRTQQEDSAVYLCASSTRTGNGSPLHFGNGTRLTVT.

The rearrangement links TRBV2 to TRBJ2-7; possibly TRBD2 for D (5 bases). The V end was cut by 6 bases, the J end by 3 bases, with 15 bases between. The CDR3 is made up of 14 amino acids. CDR1 and CDR2 from the germline V gene are SNHLY and FYNNEI. The CDR3 DNA sequence: TGTGCCAGCAGGGCAGGACTCTCCTACTACGAGCAGTACTTC. Its translation: CASRAGLSYYEQYF.

The J gene is TRBJ1-2, the V gene TRBV5-1, with 8 bases that match TRBD1. From germline, CDR1 is SGHRS and CDR2 YFSETQ. The trim removed 6 bases at V and 2 bases at J, leaving 9 bases unmatched. The CDR3 consists of 15 residues. The CDR3 sequence is CASTLGQGQNYGYTF. CDR3 DNA sequence: TGCGCCAGCACCTTAGGACAGGGACAAAACTATGGCTACACCTTC.

The genes are TRBV7-2 and TRBJ2-5; weak D call: TRBD2 (5 bases). The CDR3 sequence is 16 residues long. V was pared by 1 base and J by 2 bases, with 14 bases between. Germline lookup yields CDR1 SGHTA and CDR2 FQGNSA. For the CDR3, the DNA is TGTGCCAGCAGCTTAGGAGCGGCGGCGGATCAAGAGACCCAGTACTTC. It yields the protein CASSLGAAADQETQYF.

The chain couples TRBV7-9 to TRBJ1-4; D unclear. This CDR3 is 15 amino acids long. V was shortened by 5 bases and J by 4 bases, with 14 bases between the two germline ends. Germline V gene lookup returns CDR1 SEHNR and CDR2 FQNEAQ (reference sequence). The CDR3 nucleotides are TGTGCCAGCAGCCACCCCCCGGGGAGTAATGAAAAACTGTTTTTT. It is translated as CASSHPPGSNEKLFF.

The V call is TRBV7-2, the J call TRBJ2-3, with D unclear. This CDR3 is built from 12 residues. Trimming removed 2 bases from V and 4 bases from J, with 4 bases in between. The germline V gene encodes CDR1 SGHTA and CDR2 FQGNSA. The chain's CDR3 is CASSLWPDTQYF. The CDR3 DNA sequence: TGTGCCAGCAGCTTATGGCCAGATACGCAGTATTTT.

This clone was observed once. The chain couples TRBV30 to TRBJ2-7; D unresolved. Trimming cost V 2 bases and J 3 bases, with 5 bases left between them. The CDR3 is made up of 11 amino acids. CDR1 and CDR2 (germline): GTSNPN, SVGIG (reference sequence). The DNA for the CDR3 is TGTGCCTGGAGTAGGAGCTACGAGCAGTACTTC. Translating gives CAWSRSYEQYF.

V gene TRBV5-6 combines with J gene TRBJ2-7; 8 positions agree with TRBD1. With V trimmed by 4 bases and J by 7 bases, 4 bases remained unmatched. This CDR3 comprises 12 residues. Per germline, CDR1 SGHDT and CDR2 YYEEEE. For the CDR3, the DNA is TGTGCCAGCAGCGAGGGACAGGCGGAGCAGTACTTC. It translates to CASSEGQAEQYF.

The chain uses TRBV5-1 and TRBJ1-1, with a tentative D call TRBD1 (5 bases). This CDR3 comprises 15 residues. Per germline, CDR1 SGHRS and CDR2 YFSETQ. V was cut by 1 base and J by 2 bases, with 12 bases left in between. The CDR3 nucleotides are TGCGCCAGCAGCTTGCAGAGACAGAGTAACACTGAAGCTTTCTTT. Translation gives CASSLQRQSNTEAFF. Full variable domain (rest looked up from reference TRBV5-1 and TRBJ1-1): KAGVTQTPRYLIKTRGQQVTLSCSPISGHRSVSWYQQTPGQGLQFLFEYFSETQRNKGNFPGRFSGRQFSNSRSEMNVSTLELGDSALYLCASSLQRQSNTEAFFGQGTRLTVV.

For the CDR3, the DNA is TGTGCCAGCAGTTTGGGAGTCAGGGGGCGCGCTAACTATGGCTACACCTTC. The encoded protein is CASSLGVRGRANYGYTF. This chain uses TRBV28 with TRBJ1-2, with 8 bases fitting TRBD1. This CDR3 has 17 amino acids. The V and J ends lost 3 bases and 0 bases, in that order; junction bases with no gene match: 9. The V gene's germline CDR1 is MDHEN and CDR2 SYDVKM.

V is TRBV9 and J is TRBJ2-5; D might be TRBD2 (6 bases). Germline-derived CDR1 and CDR2 are SGDLS and YYNGEE. V dropped 0 bases and J dropped 1 base, with 13 bases sitting between them. The length of the CDR3 is 16 residues. CDR3 region: CASSVGSGAVQETQYF. As DNA, the CDR3 is TGTGCCAGCAGCGTAGGTAGCGGAGCGGTCCAAGAGACCCAGTACTTC.

This clone came up once. J is TRBJ1-1 and V is TRBV5-6, with D maybe TRBD1 (5 bases). This CDR3 spans 14 amino acids. Germline V gene lookup returns CDR1 SGHDT and CDR2 YYEEEE. V was clipped by 4 bases and J by 1 base, with 11 bases between them. The DNA for the CDR3 is TGTGCCAGCAGCGCGTTGACAGAGAACACTGAAGCTTTCTTT. This encodes CASSALTENTEAFF.